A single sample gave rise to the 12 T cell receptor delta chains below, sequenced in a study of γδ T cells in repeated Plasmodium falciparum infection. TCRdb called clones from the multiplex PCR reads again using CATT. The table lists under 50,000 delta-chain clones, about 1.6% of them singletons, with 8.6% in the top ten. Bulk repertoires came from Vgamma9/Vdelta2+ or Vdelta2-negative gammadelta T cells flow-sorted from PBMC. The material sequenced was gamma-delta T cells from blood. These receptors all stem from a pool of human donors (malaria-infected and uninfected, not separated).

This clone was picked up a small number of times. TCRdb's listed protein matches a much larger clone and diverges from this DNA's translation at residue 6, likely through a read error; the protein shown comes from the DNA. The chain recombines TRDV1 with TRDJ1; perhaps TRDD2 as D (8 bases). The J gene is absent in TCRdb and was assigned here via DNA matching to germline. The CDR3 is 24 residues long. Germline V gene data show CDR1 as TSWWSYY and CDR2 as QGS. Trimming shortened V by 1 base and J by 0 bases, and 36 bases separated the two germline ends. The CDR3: CALGEHLPITEGYLPHFYTDKLIF. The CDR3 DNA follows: TGTGCTCTTGGGGAACACCTTCCTATTACTGAGGGATACTTACCGCACTTTTACACCGATAAACTCATCTTT.

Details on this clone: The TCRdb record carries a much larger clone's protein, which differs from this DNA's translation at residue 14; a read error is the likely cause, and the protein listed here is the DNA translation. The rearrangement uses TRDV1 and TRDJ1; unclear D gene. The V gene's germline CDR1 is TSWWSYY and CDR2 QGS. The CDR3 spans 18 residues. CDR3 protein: CALGEPPTGGTYTNKLIF. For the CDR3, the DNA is TGTGCTCTTGGGGAACCCCCCACCGGTGGAACTTACACCAATAAACTCATCTTT.

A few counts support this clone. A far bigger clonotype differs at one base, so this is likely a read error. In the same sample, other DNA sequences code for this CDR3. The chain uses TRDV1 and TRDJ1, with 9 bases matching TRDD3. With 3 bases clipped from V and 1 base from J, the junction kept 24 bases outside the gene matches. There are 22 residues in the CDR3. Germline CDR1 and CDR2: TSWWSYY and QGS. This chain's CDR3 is CALGERSYSYWGRGGLTDKLIF. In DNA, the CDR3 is TGTGCTCTTGGGGAGAGGTCGTACTCATACTGGGGGAGAGGAGGACTCACCGATAAACTCATCTTT.

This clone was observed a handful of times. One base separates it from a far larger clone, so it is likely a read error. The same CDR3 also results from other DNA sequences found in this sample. The CDR3 is CACDGLGDLYTDKLIF. In DNA, the CDR3 is TGCGCCTGTGACGGATTGGGGGACTTGTACACCGATAAACTCATCTTT. The chain uses TRDV2 and TRDJ1; 7 nucleotides line up with TRDD3. The J gene, left out of TCRdb, was set here by checking the DNA against germline. The CDR3 loop spans 16 amino acids. CDR1 is GEAIGNYY and CDR2 is EKD in the germline V gene.

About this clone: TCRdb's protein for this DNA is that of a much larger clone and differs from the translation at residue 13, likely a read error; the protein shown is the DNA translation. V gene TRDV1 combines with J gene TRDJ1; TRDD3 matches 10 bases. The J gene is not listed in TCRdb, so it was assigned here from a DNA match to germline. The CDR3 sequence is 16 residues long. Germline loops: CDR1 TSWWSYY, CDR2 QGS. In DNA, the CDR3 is TGTGCTCTTATGAGTGCCTACTGGGGGATCCCCGATGAACTCATCTTT. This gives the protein CALMSAYWGIPDELIF.

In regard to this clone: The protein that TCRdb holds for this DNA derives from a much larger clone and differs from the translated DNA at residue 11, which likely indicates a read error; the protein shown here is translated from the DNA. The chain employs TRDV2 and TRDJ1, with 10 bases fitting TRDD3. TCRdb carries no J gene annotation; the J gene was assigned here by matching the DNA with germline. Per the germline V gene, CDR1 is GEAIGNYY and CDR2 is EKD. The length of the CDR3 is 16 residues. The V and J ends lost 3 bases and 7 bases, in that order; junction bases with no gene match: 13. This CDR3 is CACDHLGDTLSSKLIF. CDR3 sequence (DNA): TGTGCCTGTGACCACTTGGGGGATACCCTTAGTAGTAAACTCATCTTT.

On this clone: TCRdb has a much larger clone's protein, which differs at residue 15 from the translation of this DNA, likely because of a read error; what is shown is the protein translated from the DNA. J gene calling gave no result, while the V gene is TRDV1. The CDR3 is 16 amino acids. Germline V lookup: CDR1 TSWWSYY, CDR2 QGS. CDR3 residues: CALGALPTHNYIKLTF. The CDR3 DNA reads TGTGCTCTTGGGGCGCTCCCTACGCATAATTACATAAAACTCACCTTT.

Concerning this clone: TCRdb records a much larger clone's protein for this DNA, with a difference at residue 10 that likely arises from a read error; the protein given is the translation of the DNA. This CDR3 reads CAFSGLSANNLIF. The CDR3 DNA reads as TGTGCCTTTTCCGGCCTTTCCGCGAATAATCTCATCTTT. V and J are TRDV3 and TRDJ1; D not resolved. Germline V gene data show CDR1 as TVYSNPD and CDR2 as GDNSRS (reference sequence). The CDR3 loop spans 13 amino acids.

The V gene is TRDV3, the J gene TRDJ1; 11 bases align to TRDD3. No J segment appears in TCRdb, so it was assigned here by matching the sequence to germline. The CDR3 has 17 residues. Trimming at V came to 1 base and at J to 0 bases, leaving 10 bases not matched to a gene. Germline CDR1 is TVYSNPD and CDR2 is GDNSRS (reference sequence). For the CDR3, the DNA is TGTGCCTTTACCTTCCCTTGGGGGATACGGTACACCGATAAACTCATCTTT. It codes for CAFTFPWGIRYTDKLIF.

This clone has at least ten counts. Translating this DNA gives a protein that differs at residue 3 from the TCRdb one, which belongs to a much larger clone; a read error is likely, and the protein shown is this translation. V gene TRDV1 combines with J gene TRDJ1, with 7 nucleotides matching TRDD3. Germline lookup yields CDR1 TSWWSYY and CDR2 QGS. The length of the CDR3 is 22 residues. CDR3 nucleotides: TGTGCTATTGGGGGTGACCGCATACCCTGTACTGGGGATGGGGGGCGTACCGATAAACTCATCTTT. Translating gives CAIGGDRIPCTGDGGRTDKLIF.

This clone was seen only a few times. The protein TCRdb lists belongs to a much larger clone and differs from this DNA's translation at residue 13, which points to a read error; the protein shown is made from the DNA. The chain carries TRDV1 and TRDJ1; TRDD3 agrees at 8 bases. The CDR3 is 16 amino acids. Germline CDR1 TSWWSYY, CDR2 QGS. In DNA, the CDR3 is TGTGCTCTTGGGGAATCTTTCTGGGGGAGGTCCGATAGACTCATCTTT. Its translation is CALGESFWGRSDRLIF.

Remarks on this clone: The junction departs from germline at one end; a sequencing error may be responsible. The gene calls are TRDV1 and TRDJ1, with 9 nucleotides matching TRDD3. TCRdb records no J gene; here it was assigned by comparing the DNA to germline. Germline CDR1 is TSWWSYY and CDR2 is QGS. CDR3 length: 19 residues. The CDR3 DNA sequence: TGCTCTGGGGGAACTATTATTTCCAGGCCGGGGGGGATACCCGATAAACTCATCTTT. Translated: CSGGTIISRPGGIPDKLIF.